This TCR beta chain was captured in a study of T cell changes during pregnancy in multiple sclerosis. V was trimmed by 3 bases and J by 0 bases, leaving 6 bases between them. The germline gives CDR1 PRHDT, CDR2 FYEKMQ (reference sequence). The CDR3 is 13 residues long. Repertoires were generated with immunoSEQ multiplex PCR, while TCRdb's copy carries only in-frame clones and drops some. The sample includes around 56,000 clones, around 90% seen only once; the top ten take about 2.9%. The sample here was peripheral blood, taken in the third trimester of pregnancy. This TCR derives from a female donor in good health, enrolled as a control in a pregnancy study. The chain carries TRBV13 and TRBJ2-7; D unclear. The CDR3 region is CASSLMSSYEQYF. The CDR3 nucleotides are TGTGCCAGCAGCTTGATGAGCTCCTACGAGCAGTACTTC.